The clone carrying this T cell receptor beta chain was counted ten times or more. Its matching antigen is unknown. RNA transcripts yielded amplified TCR beta CDR3 regions. HTBI-primed first-round RT-PCR preceded second-round multiplex PCR. TCRdb re-derived calls from the multiplex PCR reads in MiXCR, one entry per CDR3 protein. This table has a few hundred thousand distinct CDR3 sequences, approximately 15% appearing once. This entry is derived from a study of Graves' ophthalmopathy and Graves' hyperthyroidism. Exclusion covered patients with other autoimmune diseases or uncontrolled infections (as well as pregnancy or lactation). The CDR3 loop spans 14 amino acids. Germline lookup yields CDR1 SNHLY and CDR2 FYNNEI. V was trimmed by 6 bases and J by 7 bases, leaving 18 bases between them. Study observations and caveats: Prediction of ophthalmopathy progression reached around 70% sensitivity and roughly 72% specificity. Blood also harbored most expanded thyroid clonotypes above 0.001 frequency.

The receptor's source is a woman under 30 with stable Graves' hyperthyroidism. Input material: peripheral blood. This sequence joins TRBV2 and TRBJ1-2; D is possibly TRBD1 (5 bases). CDR3 loop: CASSGDRSRVGYTF. DNA for the CDR3: TGTGCCAGCAGCGGGGACCGCTCTCGGGTTGGCTACACCTTC.